These 30 T cell receptor beta chains share one sample of origin, sequenced in a study of blood T cell repertoires in COVID-19. Data came from immunoSEQ multiplex PCR; TCRdb stores just in-frame clones and leaves some out. The sample yields around 130,000 clones, about 83% seen once. The sequenced material came from peripheral blood. The receptors shown here come from a human donor in a cohort sampled during active COVID-19.

The CDR3 DNA is TGCGCCAGCAGCCTAATAGCGGGGGCGAGCTCCTACGAGCAGTACTTC. Translated, it gives CASSLIAGASSYEQYF. The chain recombines TRBV4-1 with TRBJ2-7, with 9 bases matching TRBD2. With V trimmed by 4 bases and J by 0 bases, 7 bases remained unmatched. The CDR3 is 16 residues long. Germline lookup yields CDR1 MGHRA and CDR2 YSYEKL.

The J gene is TRBJ1-2, the V gene TRBV6-4; 7 bases fit TRBD1. Trimming cost V 7 bases and J 0 bases; bases outside gene matches: 8. The CDR3 spans 15 residues. Germline CDR1 MRHNA, CDR2 SNTAGT. Written as DNA, the CDR3 is TGTGCCAGCATAAGTCGGGACAGATCTAACTATGGCTACACCTTC. This encodes CASISRDRSNYGYTF.

The chain employs TRBV5-1 and TRBJ1-2; D not certain. V lost 5 bases to trimming and J lost 6 bases, with 17 bases between them. Per the germline V gene, CDR1 is SGHRS and CDR2 is YFSETQ. This CDR3 region has 14 residues. CDR3 residues: CASRAAGRRNGYTF. DNA for the CDR3: TGCGCCAGCAGGGCGGCCGGGAGAAGGAATGGCTACACCTTC. Complete variable domain (other parts from reference TRBV5-1 and TRBJ1-2): KAGVTQTPRYLIKTRGQQVTLSCSPISGHRSVSWYQQTPGQGLQFLFEYFSETQRNKGNFPGRFSGRQFSNSRSEMNVSTLELGDSALYLCASRAAGRRNGYTFGSGTRLTVV.

This chain links TRBV7-9 with TRBJ1-2; tentative D call: TRBD1 (6 bases). V was clipped by 5 bases and J by 4 bases, with 17 bases between them. The CDR3 extends over 15 amino acids. CDR1 and CDR2 (germline): SEHNR, FQNEAQ (reference sequence). In nucleotides, the CDR3 is TGTGCCAGCAGCCTTACCTCAGGGGATTCCTATGGCTACACCTTC. Translation: CASSLTSGDSYGYTF.

This chain links TRBV6-5 with TRBJ1-3, with TRBD1 matching over 8 bases. The length of the CDR3 is 13 residues. Germline values: CDR1 MNHEY, CDR2 SVGAGI. J was trimmed by 7 bases and V by 11 bases; bases with no gene match: 10. The CDR3 region is CAAQPGGVNTIYF. CDR3 in DNA: TGTGCCGCCCAGCCAGGGGGCGTTAACACCATATATTTT.

The CDR3 here is CAWGASGTGISPLHF. The CDR3 DNA reads TGTGCCTGGGGTGCCTCCGGGACAGGGATATCACCCCTCCACTTT. The V and J genes are TRBV30 and TRBJ1-6; 9 bases align to TRBD1. Trimming removed 5 bases from V and 10 bases from J; junction bases left unmatched: 12. Germline CDR1 is GTSNPN and CDR2 is SVGIG (reference sequence). This CDR3 is 15 amino acids long.

The V call is TRBV7-2, the J call TRBJ2-7; TRBD2 agrees at 9 bases. The CDR3 loop spans 19 amino acids. The V and J ends lost 4 bases and 4 bases, in that order; junction bases with no gene match: 20. The V gene's germline CDR1 is SGHTA and CDR2 FQGNSA. CDR3 sequence: CASSWVSGGPTASPYEQYF. The CDR3, as DNA: TGTGCCAGCAGCTGGGTTAGCGGGGGACCCACCGCCTCACCATACGAGCAGTACTTC.

With respect to this clone: The sample contains more than one DNA sequence encoding this CDR3. The CDR3 protein is CASSQDGAGGSTDTQYF. CDR3 nucleotides: TGCGCCAGCAGCCAAGACGGGGCGGGGGGGAGCACAGATACGCAGTATTTT. V and J are TRBV4-1 and TRBJ2-3, with 9 nucleotides matching TRBD2. J gave up 0 bases and V 0 bases, and 4 bases lay outside the gene matches. The CDR3 extends over 17 amino acids. Germline CDR1 is MGHRA and CDR2 is YSYEKL.

The rearrangement joins TRBV12-3 or TRBV12-4 to TRBJ2-5; 7 bases align to TRBD2. The V and J ends lost 6 bases and 3 bases, in that order; junction bases with no gene match: 4. The CDR3 covers 13 residues. CDR3 coding DNA: TGTGCCAGCAGGACAACTAGCGAAGAGACCCAGTACTTC. As protein: CASRTTSEETQYF.

This chain joins TRBV5-1 and TRBJ1-1; TRBD1 is a possible D gene (6 bases). The CDR3 has 12 residues. The germline gives CDR1 SGHRS, CDR2 YFSETQ. V was clipped by 8 bases and J by 8 bases, with 16 bases between them. The DNA of the CDR3 is TGCGCCAGGGACGGACAGTCCGCCGAAGCTTTCTTT. Amino acid sequence: CARDGQSAEAFF.

The V and J genes are TRBV5-4 and TRBJ2-3; 10 nucleotides line up with TRBD2. Germline V lookup: CDR1 SGHNT, CDR2 YYREEE (reference sequence). The J segment lost 2 bases and the V segment lost 0 bases, leaving 6 bases of the junction unmatched. The CDR3 spans 17 residues. CDR3 in DNA: TGTGCCAGCAGCTTGGGACTACTAGCGGGGTACACAGATACGCAGTATTTT. Translation: CASSLGLLAGYTDTQYF. The entire variable domain, with the rest obtained from reference TRBV5-4 and TRBJ2-3, is as follows: ETGVTQSPTHLIKTRGQQVTLRCSSQSGHNTVSWYQQALGQGPQFIFQYYREEENGRGNFPPRFSGLQFPNYSSELNVNALELDDSALYLCASSLGLLAGYTDTQYFGPGTRLTVL.

This chain uses TRBV3-1 (or the pseudogene TRBV3-2) with TRBJ2-5, with 9 bases matching TRBD2. The CDR3 sequence is 16 residues long. Per the germline V gene, CDR1 is LGHDT and CDR2 is YNNKEL (reference sequence). V dropped 1 base and J dropped 0; count of bases not matched to a gene: 3. CDR3 bases: TGTGCCAGCAGCCAAGCTAGCGGGGTTTACCAAGAGACCCAGTACTTC. This codes for CASSQASGVYQETQYF.

The rearrangement links TRBV5-1 to TRBJ2-3, with unresolved D. The ends were cut back, 4 bases at V and 1 base at J, with 10 bases in the middle. From germline, CDR1 is SGHRS and CDR2 YFSETQ. This CDR3 contains 14 residues. CDR3 residues: CASSAKPGTDTQYF. The CDR3 bases are TGCGCCAGCAGCGCAAAGCCGGGCACAGATACGCAGTATTTT.

The J gene is TRBJ2-1, the V gene TRBV5-1; the match to TRBD2 covers 14 bases. Trimming took 5 bases from V and 1 from J; bases not matched to a gene: 5. Germline CDR1 and CDR2: SGHRS and YFSETQ. The CDR3 is 17 amino acids. The CDR3 nucleotides are TGCGCCAGCAGAGGACTAGCGGGGGGTTCTTCCTACAATGAGCAGTTCTTC. Translation: CASRGLAGGSSYNEQFF. The full variable domain, with the rest looked up from reference TRBV5-1 and TRBJ2-1, is KAGVTQTPRYLIKTRGQQVTLSCSPISGHRSVSWYQQTPGQGLQFLFEYFSETQRNKGNFPGRFSGRQFSNSRSEMNVSTLELGDSALYLCASRGLAGGSSYNEQFFGPGTRLTVL.

This clone appeared a single time. V gene TRBV12-5 combines with J gene TRBJ2-1; 12 bases are a match to TRBD2. This CDR3 has 16 amino acids. Germline CDR1 is LGHNT and CDR2 is FRNRAP. J gave up 10 bases and V 0 bases, and 7 bases lay outside the gene matches. In DNA form, the CDR3 reads TGTGCTAGTGGTTTGGTAAAAAGACTAGCGGGGGACGAGCAGTTCTTC. Amino acid sequence: CASGLVKRLAGDEQFF.

This rearrangement joins TRBV7-9 to TRBJ1-5, with D perhaps matching TRBD1 (6 bases). The V gene's germline CDR1 is SEHNR and CDR2 FQNEAQ (reference sequence). Trimming shortened V by 5 bases and J by 5 bases, and 7 bases separated the two germline ends. This CDR3 is built from 12 residues. Written as DNA, the CDR3 is TGTGCCAGCAGCCGACAGGATCAGCCCCAGCATTTT. It translates to CASSRQDQPQHF.

V and J are TRBV5-8 and TRBJ2-3; 10 bases are a match to TRBD2. CDR3 size: 14 residues. Germline V lookup: CDR1 SGHTS, CDR2 YDEGEE. V was clipped by 8 bases and J by 4 bases; unmatched bases: 7. For the CDR3, the DNA is TGTGCCAGTTTGTTAGCGGGGGGACCAGATACGCAGTATTTT. It codes for CASLLAGGPDTQYF.

Points on this clone: One end of the junction does not line up with germline, which may come from a read error. The chain recombines TRBV19 with TRBJ1-1; 9 bases match TRBD1. This CDR3 spans 13 amino acids. The germline CDR1 and CDR2 sequences are LNHDA and SQIVND (reference sequence). CDR3 loop: CARSTRQGAEAFF. The CDR3 DNA is TGTGCCAGAAGTACGAGACAGGGGGCTGAAGCTTTCTTT.

Only one count was recorded for this clone. The V and J genes are TRBV6-5 and TRBJ2-1; D remains ambiguous. Trimming shortened V by 0 bases and J by 2 bases, and 11 bases separated the two germline ends. CDR1 and CDR2 (germline): MNHEY, SVGAGI. The CDR3 loop spans 16 amino acids. The CDR3: CASSYSLGWAYNEQFF. CDR3 coding DNA: TGTGCCAGCAGTTACTCCCTAGGATGGGCCTACAATGAGCAGTTCTTC.

The chain combines TRBV6-5 with TRBJ1-1, with D uncertain. The germline V gene encodes CDR1 MNHEY and CDR2 SVGAGI. The ends were cut back, 6 bases at V and 6 bases at J, with 8 bases in the middle. This CDR3 has 11 amino acids. The CDR3 loop is CASRAGPEAFF. Written as DNA, the CDR3 is TGTGCCAGCAGGGCGGGTCCTGAAGCTTTCTTT.

The CDR3 DNA reads TGTGCCAGCAGATTTGGACTAGATCGCACCGGGGAGCTGTTTTTT. Translating gives CASRFGLDRTGELFF. V usage is TRBV11-2 and J usage is TRBJ2-2; 7 positions match TRBD2. Trimming removed 6 bases from V and 4 bases from J; junction bases left unmatched: 8. The CDR3 length is 15 residues. From germline, CDR1 is SGHAT and CDR2 FQNNGV.

V is TRBV10-3 and J is TRBJ1-2, with TRBD1 matching 9 bases. The CDR3 loop spans 16 amino acids. Germline CDR1 reads ENHRY; CDR2 reads SYGVKD. With 7 bases clipped from V and 2 bases from J, the junction kept 11 bases outside the gene matches. The CDR3 loop reads CAIKKPGQGGNYGYTF. CDR3 coding DNA: TGTGCCATCAAAAAACCGGGACAGGGAGGCAACTATGGCTACACCTTC.

The chain is built from TRBV5-1 and TRBJ2-7; 8 positions agree with TRBD1. V lost 4 bases, J lost 0 bases, and 6 bases stayed unmatched. CDR3 length: 15 amino acids. The germline CDR1 and CDR2 sequences are SGHRS and YFSETQ. CDR3 sequence: CASSIDRGSSYEQYF. The CDR3 DNA is TGCGCCAGCAGCATCGACAGGGGAAGCTCCTACGAGCAGTACTTC.

The V gene is TRBV25-1, the J gene TRBJ1-3, with D perhaps TRBD1 (6 bases). Germline assignment: CDR1 MGHDK and CDR2 SYGVNS. The V and J ends lost 5 bases and 2 bases respectively, with 7 bases between them. The CDR3 runs to 13 residues. This CDR3 reads CASSNRAGNTIYF. Here the CDR3 DNA reads TGTGCCAGCAGTAACAGGGCTGGAAACACCATATATTTT.

The rearrangement joins TRBV7-6 to TRBJ2-5; 9 bases match TRBD2. Unmatched junction bases numbered 7, after V lost 4 bases and J lost 4 bases. The length of the CDR3 is 15 residues. Germline V lookup: CDR1 SGHVS, CDR2 FNYEAQ. The CDR3 nucleotides read TGTGCCAGCAGCTCATTTAGCGGGGGCGCAGAGACCCAGTACTTC. Translation: CASSSFSGGAETQYF.

The chain carries TRBV13 and TRBJ2-3; 8 bases are a match to TRBD2. V trimming: 0 bases; J trimming: 7 bases; junction bases outside the gene matches: 12. Per germline, CDR1 PRHDT and CDR2 FYEKMQ (reference sequence). CDR3 length equals 17 residues. CDR3 loop: CASSLGRVGGGRNTQYF. CDR3 bases: TGTGCCAGCAGCTTAGGCCGGGTGGGCGGGGGGCGGAATACGCAGTATTTT.

The chain links TRBV7-9 to TRBJ2-1; 7 bases match TRBD2. This CDR3 contains 17 residues. V shed 4 bases, J shed 2 bases, and the junction held 11 bases outside the gene matches. Germline loops: CDR1 SEHNR, CDR2 FQNEAQ (reference sequence). DNA for the CDR3: TGTGCCAGCAGCTCCCTGGGGGGGAACGGACCCTACAATGAGCAGTTCTTC. It codes for CASSSLGGNGPYNEQFF.

The V and J genes are TRBV4-1 and TRBJ1-1; tentative D call: TRBD1 (5 bases). Germline lookup yields CDR1 MGHRA and CDR2 YSYEKL. Trimming took 0 bases from V and 4 from J, leaving 9 bases between them. The CDR3 is 14 residues long. The CDR3 DNA follows: TGCGCCAGCAGCCAAGAGGGGCCTGGCACTGAAGCTTTCTTT. Translated, it gives CASSQEGPGTEAFF.

The CDR3 is CASHNPGHSYGYTF. For the CDR3, the DNA is TGTGCCAGTCATAATCCAGGACACTCCTATGGCTACACCTTC. This chain links TRBV6-5 with TRBJ1-2, with a tentative D call TRBD1 (5 bases). Trimming pared 9 bases from V and 4 bases from J, leaving 18 bases between. Germline V CDR1 and CDR2: MNHEY, SVGAGI. The CDR3 loop spans 14 amino acids.

The V call is TRBV12-3 or TRBV12-4, the J call TRBJ2-7; 7 bases are a match to TRBD1. The V segment lost 2 bases and the J segment 3 bases; nucleotides outside the gene matches: 1. This CDR3 has 13 amino acids. CDR3 loop: CASSLRQGYEQYF. DNA for the CDR3: TGTGCCAGCAGTTTAAGACAGGGCTACGAGCAGTACTTC.